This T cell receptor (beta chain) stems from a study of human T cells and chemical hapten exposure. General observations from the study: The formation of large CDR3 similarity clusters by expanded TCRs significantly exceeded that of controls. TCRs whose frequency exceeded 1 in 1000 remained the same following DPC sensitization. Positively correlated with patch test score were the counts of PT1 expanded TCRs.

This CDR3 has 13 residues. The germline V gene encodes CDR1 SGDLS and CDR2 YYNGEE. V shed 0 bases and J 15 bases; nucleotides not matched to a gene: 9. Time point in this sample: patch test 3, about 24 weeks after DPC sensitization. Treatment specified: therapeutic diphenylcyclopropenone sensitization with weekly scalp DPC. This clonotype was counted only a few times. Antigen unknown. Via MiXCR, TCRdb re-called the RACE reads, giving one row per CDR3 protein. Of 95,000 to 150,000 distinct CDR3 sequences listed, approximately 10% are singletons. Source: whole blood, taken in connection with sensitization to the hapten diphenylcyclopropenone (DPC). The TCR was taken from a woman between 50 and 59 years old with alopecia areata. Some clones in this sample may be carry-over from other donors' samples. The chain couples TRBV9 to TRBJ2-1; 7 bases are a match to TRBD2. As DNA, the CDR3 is TGTGCCAGCAGCGTAGGGGACTACAATAGGCTGTTCTTC. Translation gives CASSVGDYNRLFF.